A selection of T cell receptor beta chains follows, all from one sample in a study of T-cell memory formation after mild COVID-19. Using its own MiXCR run on the 5' RACE reads, TCRdb lists one record per CDR3 protein. The sample comprises under 300,000 distinct CDR3 sequences, around 8% of which are singletons, and approximately 22% rests with the top ten. The sample was PBMCs or a T cell subset sorted from them (not recorded which). Every receptor here comes from a young man who had mild COVID-19 (a few samples of this study predate the infection). Cell type and time point are not known. Both conserved end residues are part of each CDR3. D genes are given only for firm matches. Clone size appears in some rows only: once, few, many, or a class for an expanded clone.

d_gene: TRBD2
abundance: -
v_gene: TRBV7-2
j_gene: TRBJ2-7
CDR3nt: TGTGCCAGCAGCCCCCGCCCCGGGACTATCTCCTACGAGCAGTACTTC
CDR3aa: CASSPRPGTISYEQYF

d_gene: -
abundance: -
v_gene: TRBV4-3
j_gene: TRBJ1-3
CDR3nt: TGCGCCAGCAGCCAAGAGTTCCAGGGGCTAGGTGGAAACACCATATATTTT
CDR3aa: CASSQEFQGLGGNTIYF

d_gene: -
abundance: few
v_gene: TRBV4-3
j_gene: TRBJ1-1
CDR3nt: TGCGCCAGCAGCCAAGATGCTACAGGGAACACTGAAGCTTTCTTT
CDR3aa: CASSQDATGNTEAFF

d_gene: TRBD2
abundance: few
v_gene: TRBV6-4
j_gene: TRBJ2-7
CDR3nt: TGTGCCAGCAGTGACGGGACTAGCGGGGGCGAGCAGTACTTC
CDR3aa: CASSDGTSGGEQYF

d_gene: -
abundance: -
v_gene: TRBV7-2
j_gene: TRBJ1-2
CDR3nt: TGTGCCAGCAGCTCCGCTGTGTTAACAGATAATGGCTACACCTTC
CDR3aa: CASSSAVLTDNGYTF

d_gene: TRBD2
abundance: -
v_gene: TRBV4-2
j_gene: TRBJ2-1
CDR3nt: TGTGCCAGCAGCCATGGCGGGGGGCGGAGCTCCTACAATGAGCAGTTCTTC
CDR3aa: CASSHGGGRSSYNEQFF

d_gene: TRBD1
abundance: -
v_gene: TRBV2
j_gene: TRBJ2-7
CDR3nt: TGTGCCAGCAGTGGGGGAGTAGGAACAGGGGGCCTCTACGAGCAGTACTTC
CDR3aa: CASSGGVGTGGLYEQYF

d_gene: -
abundance: many
v_gene: TRBV5-5
j_gene: TRBJ2-3
CDR3nt: TGTGCCAGCAGCTTGAGTACTAACACAGATACGCAGTATTTT
CDR3aa: CASSLSTNTDTQYF

d_gene: TRBD1
abundance: -
v_gene: TRBV18
j_gene: TRBJ2-7
CDR3nt: TGTGCCAGCTCACCACTTTCCGGGACAGGGGAAATCGAGCAGTACTTC
CDR3aa: CASSPLSGTGEIEQYF

d_gene: -
abundance: many
v_gene: TRBV5-4
j_gene: TRBJ1-3
CDR3nt: TGTGCCAGCAGCCGCGGGACATTAGGAAACACCATATATTTT
CDR3aa: CASSRGTLGNTIYF

d_gene: -
abundance: -
v_gene: TRBV27
j_gene: TRBJ1-1
CDR3nt: TGTGCCAGCAGATCTCTAGGGGTTGACACTGAAGCTTTCTTT
CDR3aa: CASRSLGVDTEAFF

d_gene: -
abundance: -
v_gene: TRBV6-1
j_gene: TRBJ1-3
CDR3nt: TGTGCCAGCAGTGAGCGGGACCGCTTTTCTGGAAACACCATATATTTT
CDR3aa: CASSERDRFSGNTIYF

d_gene: TRBD1
abundance: -
v_gene: TRBV12-3/TRBV12-4
j_gene: TRBJ2-3
CDR3nt: TGTGCCAGCAGATATACAGGGGCGGGTACAGATACGCAGTATTTT
CDR3aa: CASRYTGAGTDTQYF

d_gene: -
abundance: few
v_gene: TRBV4-3
j_gene: TRBJ1-6
CDR3nt: TGCGCCAGCAGCCAAGATCTCTTAGGGAGGGATTCACCCCTCCACTTT
CDR3aa: CASSQDLLGRDSPLHF

d_gene: -
abundance: -
v_gene: TRBV7-9
j_gene: TRBJ2-1
CDR3nt: TGTGCCAGCAGCTTTTCGTTGGGGCAGGAGCAGTTCTTC
CDR3aa: CASSFSLGQEQFF

d_gene: -
abundance: -
v_gene: TRBV5-1
j_gene: TRBJ1-2
CDR3nt: TGCGCCAGCAGCTTTGTTGGACTAGGCTATGGCTACACCTTC
CDR3aa: CASSFVGLGYGYTF

d_gene: -
abundance: -
v_gene: TRBV7-2
j_gene: TRBJ2-2
CDR3nt: TGTGCCAGCAGCCCGCCGCAGGGAGGAAACACCGGGGAGCTGTTTTTT
CDR3aa: CASSPPQGGNTGELFF

d_gene: TRBD2
abundance: many
v_gene: TRBV5-1
j_gene: TRBJ2-3
CDR3nt: TGCGCCAGCAGCTTTGGACTAGCGGGGGGGCGGACAGATACGCAGTATTTT
CDR3aa: CASSFGLAGGRTDTQYF

d_gene: TRBD1
abundance: few
v_gene: TRBV19
j_gene: TRBJ2-2
CDR3nt: TGTGCCAGTAGTAGCCCCGAGGGGGCCGGCGGGGAGCTGTTTTTT
CDR3aa: CASSSPEGAGGELFF

d_gene: -
abundance: many
v_gene: TRBV2
j_gene: TRBJ2-3
CDR3nt: TGTGCCAGCAGTGACTGGACAGCCACTTCAGATACGCAGTATTTT
CDR3aa: CASSDWTATSDTQYF

d_gene: -
abundance: few
v_gene: TRBV5-1
j_gene: TRBJ2-3
CDR3nt: TGCGCCAGCAGCTTGACAGGATGGGGGACAGATACGCAGTATTTT
CDR3aa: CASSLTGWGTDTQYF

d_gene: -
abundance: -
v_gene: TRBV18
j_gene: TRBJ1-1
CDR3nt: TGTGCCAGCTCAGGCTTGGGTAAGATTGAAGCTTTCTTT
CDR3aa: CASSGLGKIEAFF

d_gene: -
abundance: few
v_gene: TRBV28
j_gene: TRBJ2-5
CDR3nt: TGTGCCAGCAGTTTCTTGCATCCGGGGACCCAGTACTTC
CDR3aa: CASSFLHPGTQYF

d_gene: -
abundance: few
v_gene: TRBV19
j_gene: TRBJ1-5
CDR3nt: TGTGCCAGTAGTATCCCGGGTAGCAATCAGCCCCAGCATTTT
CDR3aa: CASSIPGSNQPQHF

d_gene: -
abundance: -
v_gene: TRBV25-1
j_gene: TRBJ1-4
CDR3nt: TGTGCCAGCAGTGACATCCAGCCGCCGAATCGAGAAAAACTGTTTTTT
CDR3aa: CASSDIQPPNREKLFF

d_gene: -
abundance: few
v_gene: TRBV7-2
j_gene: TRBJ1-1
CDR3nt: TGTGCCAGCAGCTCAAACCCTCCGGATTCGAACACTGAAGCTTTCTTT
CDR3aa: CASSSNPPDSNTEAFF

d_gene: -
abundance: -
v_gene: TRBV11-2
j_gene: TRBJ1-4
CDR3nt: TGTGCCAGCAGCTTAGGGCCCACTGGAAGGGTCGGGGAAAAACTGTTTTTT
CDR3aa: CASSLGPTGRVGEKLFF

d_gene: -
abundance: many
v_gene: TRBV5-5
j_gene: TRBJ2-1
CDR3nt: TGTGCCAGCAGCACACGGGGGTTAAAGCCCTACAATGAGCAGTTCTTC
CDR3aa: CASSTRGLKPYNEQFF

d_gene: -
abundance: many
v_gene: TRBV9
j_gene: TRBJ1-2
CDR3nt: TGTGCCAGCAGCCCCCCGGGTCCGACTAACTATGGCTACACCTTC
CDR3aa: CASSPPGPTNYGYTF

d_gene: -
abundance: -
v_gene: TRBV5-6
j_gene: TRBJ2-3
CDR3nt: TGTGCCAGCAGCTTAACATGGACGCAGTATTTT
CDR3aa: CASSLTWTQYF

d_gene: TRBD1
abundance: few
v_gene: TRBV4-1
j_gene: TRBJ2-1
CDR3nt: TGCGCCAGCAGCCCTTACCGGGACAGGGCGCACAATGAGCAGTTCTTC
CDR3aa: CASSPYRDRAHNEQFF

d_gene: -
abundance: -
v_gene: TRBV7-2
j_gene: TRBJ1-6
CDR3nt: TGTGCCAGCAGCTTAGGGGGACCGATGTTACGTTCACCCCTCCACTTT
CDR3aa: CASSLGGPMLRSPLHF

d_gene: -
abundance: few
v_gene: TRBV20-1
j_gene: TRBJ1-1
CDR3nt: TGCAGCGCCCTAAGGGGGTGGGGCACTGAAGCTTTCTTT
CDR3aa: CSALRGWGTEAFF

d_gene: TRBD2
abundance: many
v_gene: TRBV10-3
j_gene: TRBJ2-1
CDR3nt: TGTGCCATCAGTCCCACTTATGGACTAGTGTCGGTTGAGCAGTTCTTC
CDR3aa: CAISPTYGLVSVEQFF

d_gene: TRBD1
abundance: many
v_gene: TRBV4-2
j_gene: TRBJ1-1
CDR3nt: TGTGCCAGCAGCCCGACCGGGACAGGGGGCAACACTGAAGCTTTCTTT
CDR3aa: CASSPTGTGGNTEAFF

d_gene: -
abundance: -
v_gene: TRBV5-1
j_gene: TRBJ1-1
CDR3nt: TGCGCCAGCAGCTTGGCTGGCAGTGGGGACACTGAAGCTTTCTTT
CDR3aa: CASSLAGSGDTEAFF